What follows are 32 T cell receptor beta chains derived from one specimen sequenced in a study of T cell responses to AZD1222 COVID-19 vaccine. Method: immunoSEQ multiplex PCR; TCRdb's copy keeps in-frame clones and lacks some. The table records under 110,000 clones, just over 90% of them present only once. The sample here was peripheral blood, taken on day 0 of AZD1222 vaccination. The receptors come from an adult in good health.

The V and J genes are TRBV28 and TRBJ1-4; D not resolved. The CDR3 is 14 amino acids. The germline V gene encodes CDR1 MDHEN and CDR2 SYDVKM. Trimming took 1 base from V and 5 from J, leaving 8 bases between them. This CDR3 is CASSLSPENEKLFF. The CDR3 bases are TGTGCCAGCAGTTTATCACCTGAAAATGAAAAACTGTTTTTT.

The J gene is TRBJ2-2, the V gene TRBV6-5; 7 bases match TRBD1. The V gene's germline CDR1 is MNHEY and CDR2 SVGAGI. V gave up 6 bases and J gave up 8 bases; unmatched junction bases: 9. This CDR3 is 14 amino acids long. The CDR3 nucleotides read TGTGCCAGCAGAACAGGACAGGCGACGGGGGAGCTGTTTTTT. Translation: CASRTGQATGELFF.

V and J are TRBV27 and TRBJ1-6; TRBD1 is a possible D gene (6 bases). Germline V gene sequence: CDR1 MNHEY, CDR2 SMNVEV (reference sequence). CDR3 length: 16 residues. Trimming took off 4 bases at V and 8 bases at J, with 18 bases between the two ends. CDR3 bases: TGTGCCAGCAGTTACGGAGCGCGGAGGGGGTATTCACCCCTCCACTTT. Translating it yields CASSYGARRGYSPLHF.

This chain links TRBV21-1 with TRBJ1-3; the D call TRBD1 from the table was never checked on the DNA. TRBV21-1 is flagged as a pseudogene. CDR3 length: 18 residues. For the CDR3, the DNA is TGTGCCAGCAGCAAAGCGTTAGGGGGCCTCTCCTCTGGAAACACCATATATTTT. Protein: CASSKALGGLSSGNTIYF.

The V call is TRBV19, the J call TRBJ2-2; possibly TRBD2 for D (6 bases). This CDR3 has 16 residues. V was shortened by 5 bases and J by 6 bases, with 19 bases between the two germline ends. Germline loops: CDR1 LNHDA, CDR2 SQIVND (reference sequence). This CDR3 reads CASSWSSAGVAGELFF. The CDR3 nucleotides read TGTGCCAGTAGTTGGAGCTCAGCGGGCGTGGCCGGGGAGCTGTTTTTT.

This CDR3 reads CASSLAGTGRHNEQFF. DNA for the CDR3: TGTGCCAGCAGTTTAGCCGGGACAGGGAGGCACAATGAGCAGTTCTTC. V and J are TRBV28 and TRBJ2-1; 9 positions match TRBD1. The CDR3 runs to 16 residues. The germline CDR1 and CDR2 sequences are MDHEN and SYDVKM. V lost 2 bases to trimming and J lost 5 bases; unmatched junction nucleotides: 7.

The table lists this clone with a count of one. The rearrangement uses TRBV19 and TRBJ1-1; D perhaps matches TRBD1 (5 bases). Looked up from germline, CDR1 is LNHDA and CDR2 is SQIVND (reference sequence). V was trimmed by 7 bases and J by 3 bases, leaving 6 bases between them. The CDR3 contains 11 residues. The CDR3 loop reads CASIRDTEAFF. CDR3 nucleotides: TGTGCCAGTATCAGGGACACTGAAGCTTTCTTT.

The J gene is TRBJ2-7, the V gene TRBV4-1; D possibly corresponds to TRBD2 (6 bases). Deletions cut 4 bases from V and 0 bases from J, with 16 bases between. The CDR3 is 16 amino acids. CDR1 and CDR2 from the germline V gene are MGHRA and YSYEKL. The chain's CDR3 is CASSLAGGVSSYEQYF. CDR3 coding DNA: TGCGCCAGCAGCCTAGCCGGAGGGGTGAGCTCCTACGAGCAGTACTTC.

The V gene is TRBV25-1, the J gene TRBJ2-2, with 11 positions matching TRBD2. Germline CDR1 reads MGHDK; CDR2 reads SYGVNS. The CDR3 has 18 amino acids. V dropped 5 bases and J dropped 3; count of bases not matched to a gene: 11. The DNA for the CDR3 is TGTGCCAGCAGTAAGACTAGCGGGGACCCTTTGCACACCGGGGAGCTGTTTTTT. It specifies CASSKTSGDPLHTGELFF.

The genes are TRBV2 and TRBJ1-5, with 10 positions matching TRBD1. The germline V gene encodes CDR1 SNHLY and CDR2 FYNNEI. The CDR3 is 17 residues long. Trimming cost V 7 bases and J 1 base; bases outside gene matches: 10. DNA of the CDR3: TGTGCCAGCACCGAGGACAGGGGGGGTGGAAGCAATCAGCCCCAGCATTTT. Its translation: CASTEDRGGGSNQPQHF. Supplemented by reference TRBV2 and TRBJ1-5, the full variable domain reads EPEVTQTPSHQVTQMGQEVILRCVPISNHLYFYWYRQILGQKVEFLVSFYNNEISEKSEIFDDQFSVERPDGSNFTLKIRSTKLEDSAMYFCASTEDRGGGSNQPQHFGDGTRLSIL.

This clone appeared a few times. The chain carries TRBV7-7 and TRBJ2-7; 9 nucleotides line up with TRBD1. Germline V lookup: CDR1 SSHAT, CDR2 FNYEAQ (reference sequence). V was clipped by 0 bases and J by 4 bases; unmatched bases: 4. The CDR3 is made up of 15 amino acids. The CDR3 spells CASSLAPGQGYEQYF. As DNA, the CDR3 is TGTGCCAGCAGCTTAGCGCCGGGACAGGGTTACGAGCAGTACTTC.

The CDR3 reads CASSLGEGPYNEQFF. The CDR3 DNA is TGTGCCAGCAGCTTAGGCGAGGGGCCCTACAATGAGCAGTTCTTC. This chain connects TRBV7-3 to TRBJ2-1; possibly TRBD1 or TRBD2 for D (5 bases each). The CDR3 length is 15 residues. Looked up from germline, CDR1 is SGHTA and CDR2 is FQGTGA. Trimming shortened V by 2 bases and J by 2 bases, and 10 bases separated the two germline ends.

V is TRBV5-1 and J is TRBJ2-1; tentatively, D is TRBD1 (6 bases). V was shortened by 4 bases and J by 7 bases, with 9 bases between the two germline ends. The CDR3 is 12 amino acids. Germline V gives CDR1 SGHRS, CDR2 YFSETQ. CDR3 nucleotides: TGCGCCAGCAGCGCTCAGGGGAATGAGCAGTTCTTC. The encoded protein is CASSAQGNEQFF.

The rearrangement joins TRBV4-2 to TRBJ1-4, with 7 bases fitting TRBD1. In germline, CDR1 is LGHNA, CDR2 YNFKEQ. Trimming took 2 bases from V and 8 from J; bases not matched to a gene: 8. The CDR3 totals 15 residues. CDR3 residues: CASSQRQGRYEKLFF. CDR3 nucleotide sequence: TGTGCCAGCAGCCAACGACAGGGTCGATACGAAAAACTGTTTTTT.

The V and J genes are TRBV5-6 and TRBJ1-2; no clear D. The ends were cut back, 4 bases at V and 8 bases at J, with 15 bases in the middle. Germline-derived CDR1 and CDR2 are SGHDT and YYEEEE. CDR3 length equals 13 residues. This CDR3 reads CASSLPVVSGYTF. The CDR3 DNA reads TGTGCCAGCAGCCTCCCCGTAGTGAGCGGCTACACCTTC.

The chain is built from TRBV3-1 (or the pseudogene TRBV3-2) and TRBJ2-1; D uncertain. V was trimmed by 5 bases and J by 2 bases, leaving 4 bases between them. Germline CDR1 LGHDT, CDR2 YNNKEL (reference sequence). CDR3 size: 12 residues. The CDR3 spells CASSYAYNEQFF. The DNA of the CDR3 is TGTGCCAGCAGCTATGCCTACAATGAGCAGTTCTTC.

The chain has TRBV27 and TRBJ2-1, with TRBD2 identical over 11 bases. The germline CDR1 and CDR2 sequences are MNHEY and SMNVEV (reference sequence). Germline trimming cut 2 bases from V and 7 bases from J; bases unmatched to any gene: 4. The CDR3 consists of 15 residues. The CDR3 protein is CASSLKASGGNEQFF. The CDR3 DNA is TGTGCCAGCAGTTTAAAGGCTAGCGGGGGGAATGAGCAGTTCTTC.

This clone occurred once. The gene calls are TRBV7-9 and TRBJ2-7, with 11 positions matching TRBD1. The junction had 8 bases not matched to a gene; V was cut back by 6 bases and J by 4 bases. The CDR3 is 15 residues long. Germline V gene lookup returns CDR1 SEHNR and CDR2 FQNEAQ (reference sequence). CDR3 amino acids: CASSDGQGAFYEQYF. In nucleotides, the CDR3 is TGTGCCAGCAGTGATGGACAGGGGGCTTTTTACGAGCAGTACTTC.

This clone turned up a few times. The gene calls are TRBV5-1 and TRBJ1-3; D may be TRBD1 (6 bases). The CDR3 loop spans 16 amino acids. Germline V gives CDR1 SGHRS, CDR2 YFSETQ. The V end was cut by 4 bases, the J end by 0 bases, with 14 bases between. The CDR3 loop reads CASSPGQTGSGNTIYF. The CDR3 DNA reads TGCGCCAGCAGCCCAGGACAGACCGGCTCTGGAAACACCATATATTTT.

Written as DNA, the CDR3 is TGTGCCAGCAGTCCTGAGGGGAGTCAGCCCCAGCATTTT. Translation: CASSPEGSQPQHF. J is TRBJ1-5 and V is TRBV28, with D tentatively TRBD1 (5 bases). V was cut by 5 bases and J by 6 bases, with 11 bases left in between. CDR1 and CDR2 from the germline V gene are MDHEN and SYDVKM. The CDR3 runs 13 residues.

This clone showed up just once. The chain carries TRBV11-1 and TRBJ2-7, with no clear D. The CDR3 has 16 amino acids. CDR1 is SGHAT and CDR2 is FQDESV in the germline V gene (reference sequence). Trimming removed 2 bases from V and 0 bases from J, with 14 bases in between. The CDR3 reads CASSLSVGPLSYEQYF. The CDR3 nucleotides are TGTGCCAGCAGCTTATCCGTTGGGCCTCTCTCCTACGAGCAGTACTTC.

The CDR3 DNA reads as TGTGCCAGCAGTTTAATTGCAGGGGGTGGAACTGAAGCTTTCTTT. It translates to CASSLIAGGGTEAFF. The chain links TRBV27 to TRBJ1-1; 7 bases align to TRBD1. Germline V lookup: CDR1 MNHEY, CDR2 SMNVEV (reference sequence). CDR3 length: 15 residues. V shed 2 bases, J shed 5 bases, and the junction held 8 bases outside the gene matches.

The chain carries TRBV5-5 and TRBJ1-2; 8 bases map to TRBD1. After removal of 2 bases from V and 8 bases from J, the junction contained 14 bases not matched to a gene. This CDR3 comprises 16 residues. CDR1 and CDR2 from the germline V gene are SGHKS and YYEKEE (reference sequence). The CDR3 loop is CASSFDPTGDSGGYTF. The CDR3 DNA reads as TGTGCCAGCAGCTTCGATCCGACAGGGGATAGTGGCGGCTACACCTTC.

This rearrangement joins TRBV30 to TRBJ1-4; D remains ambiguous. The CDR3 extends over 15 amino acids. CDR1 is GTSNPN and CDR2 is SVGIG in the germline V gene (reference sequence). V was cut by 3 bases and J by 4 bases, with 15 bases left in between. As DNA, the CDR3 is TGTGCCTGGAGCCCCCCATGGGTAGATAATGAAAAACTGTTTTTT. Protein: CAWSPPWVDNEKLFF.

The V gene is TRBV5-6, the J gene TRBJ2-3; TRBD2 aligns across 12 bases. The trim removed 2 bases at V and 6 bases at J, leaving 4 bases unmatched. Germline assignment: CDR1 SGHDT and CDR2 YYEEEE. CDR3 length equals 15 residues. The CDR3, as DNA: TGTGCCAGCAGCTTATGGACTAGCGGGGAGGATACGCAGTATTTT. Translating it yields CASSLWTSGEDTQYF.

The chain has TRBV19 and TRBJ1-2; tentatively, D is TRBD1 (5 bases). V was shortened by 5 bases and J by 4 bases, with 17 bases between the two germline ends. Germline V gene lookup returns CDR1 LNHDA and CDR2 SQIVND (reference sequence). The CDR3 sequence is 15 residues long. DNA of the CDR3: TGTGCCAGTAGTTGGGACGGAGGCCAAATCTATGGCTACACCTTC. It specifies CASSWDGGQIYGYTF.

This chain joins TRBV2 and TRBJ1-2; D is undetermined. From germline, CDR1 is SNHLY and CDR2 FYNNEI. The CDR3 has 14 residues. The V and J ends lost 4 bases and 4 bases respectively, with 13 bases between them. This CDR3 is CASSVQGSPYGYTF. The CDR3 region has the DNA TGTGCCAGCAGTGTGCAAGGAAGCCCCTATGGCTACACCTTC.

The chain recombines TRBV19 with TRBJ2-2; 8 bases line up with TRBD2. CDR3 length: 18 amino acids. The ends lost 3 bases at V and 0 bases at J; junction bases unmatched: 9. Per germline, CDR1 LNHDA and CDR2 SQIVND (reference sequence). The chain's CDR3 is CASSISWLAGANTGELFF. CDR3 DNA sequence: TGTGCCAGTAGTATCTCTTGGCTAGCGGGTGCGAACACCGGGGAGCTGTTTTTT.

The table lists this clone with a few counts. This chain's CDR3 is CASSQSGTADSNQPQHF. As DNA, the CDR3 is TGCGCCAGCAGCCAGAGCGGGACAGCCGATAGCAATCAGCCCCAGCATTTT. The chain carries TRBV4-1 and TRBJ1-5; 7 bases agree with TRBD1. The junction had 8 bases not matched to a gene; V was cut back by 3 bases and J by 0 bases. Germline V CDR1 and CDR2: MGHRA, YSYEKL. CDR3 length equals 17 residues.

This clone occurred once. CDR3: CASKYGNQPQHF. The CDR3 DNA follows: TGTGCCAGTAAGTACGGGAATCAGCCCCAGCATTTT. The chain links TRBV19 to TRBJ1-5; D unclear. V lost 7 bases and J lost 4, with 8 bases in between. The germline gives CDR1 LNHDA, CDR2 SQIVND (reference sequence). The CDR3 is made up of 12 amino acids.

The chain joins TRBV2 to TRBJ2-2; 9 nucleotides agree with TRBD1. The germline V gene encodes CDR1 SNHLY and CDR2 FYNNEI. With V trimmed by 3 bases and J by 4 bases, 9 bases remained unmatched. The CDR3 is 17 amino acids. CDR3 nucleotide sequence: TGTGCCAGCAGTGATCCCAAGACAGGGGGAAGCACCGGGGAGCTGTTTTTT. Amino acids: CASSDPKTGGSTGELFF.

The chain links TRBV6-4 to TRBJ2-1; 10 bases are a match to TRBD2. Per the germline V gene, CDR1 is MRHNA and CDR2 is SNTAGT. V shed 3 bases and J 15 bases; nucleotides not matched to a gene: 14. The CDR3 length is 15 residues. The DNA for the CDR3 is TGTGCCAGCAGTGAGTGGGAGTCGAGCGGGGGGGCCCGGTTCTTC. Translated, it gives CASSEWESSGGARFF.